The clone carrying this T cell receptor beta chain was recorded once. The data stem from a study of blood T cell repertoires in COVID-19. Study overall: Material from acute and convalescent COVID-19 was sourced from the United States, Italy and Spain. Sample material is recorded as cDNA or gDNA derived from T cells, B-cell-depleted T cells, or PBMCs.

Per the study methods: The authors estimated nucleated cell counts from reference gene primer amplification. Generated by immunoSEQ multiplex PCR, the TCRdb table keeps only in-frame clones and is missing some. V and J calls plus clone size are reproduced from that table; the DNA served to infer D and trimming. The profile shows about 180,000 clones, 80% to 90% of them singletons. The CDR3 extends over 15 amino acids. Germline trimming cut 4 bases from V and 6 bases from J; bases unmatched to any gene: 5. Germline values: CDR1 MNHEY, CDR2 SMNVEV (reference sequence). The sequenced material came from peripheral blood. This clonotype was obtained from a man in his fifties or sixties with active or convalescent COVID-19. The chain has TRBV27 and TRBJ1-6, with 8 nucleotides matching TRBD1. The CDR3 bases are TGTGCCAGCAGTTCCACAGGGGGAATTAATTCACCCCTCCACTTT. It translates to CASSSTGGINSPLHF.